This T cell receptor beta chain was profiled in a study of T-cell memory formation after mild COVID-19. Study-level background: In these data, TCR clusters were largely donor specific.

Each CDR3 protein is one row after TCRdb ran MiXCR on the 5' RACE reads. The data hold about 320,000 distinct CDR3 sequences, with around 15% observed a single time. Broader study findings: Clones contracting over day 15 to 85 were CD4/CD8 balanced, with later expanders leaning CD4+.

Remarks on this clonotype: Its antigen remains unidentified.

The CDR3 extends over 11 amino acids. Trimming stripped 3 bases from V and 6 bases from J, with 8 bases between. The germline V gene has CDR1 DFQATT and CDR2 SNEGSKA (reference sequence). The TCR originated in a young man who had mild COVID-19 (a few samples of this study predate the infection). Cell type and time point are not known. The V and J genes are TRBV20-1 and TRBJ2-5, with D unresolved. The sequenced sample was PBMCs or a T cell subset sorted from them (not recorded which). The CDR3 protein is CSASSPQTQYF. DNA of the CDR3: TGCAGTGCTAGCTCCCCTCAGACCCAGTACTTC.